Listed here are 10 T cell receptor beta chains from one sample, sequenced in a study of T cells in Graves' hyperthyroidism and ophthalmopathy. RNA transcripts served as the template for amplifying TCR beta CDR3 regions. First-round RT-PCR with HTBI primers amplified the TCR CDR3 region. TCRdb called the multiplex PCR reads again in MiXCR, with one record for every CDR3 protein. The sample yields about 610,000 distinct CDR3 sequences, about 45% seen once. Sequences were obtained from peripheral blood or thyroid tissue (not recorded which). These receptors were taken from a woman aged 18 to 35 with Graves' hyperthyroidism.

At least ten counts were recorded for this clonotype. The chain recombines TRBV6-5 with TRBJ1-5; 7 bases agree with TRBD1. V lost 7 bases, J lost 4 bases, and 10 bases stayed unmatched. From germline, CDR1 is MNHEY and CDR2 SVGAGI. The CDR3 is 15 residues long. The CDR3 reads CASKPLGDRNQPQHF. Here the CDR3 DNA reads TGTGCCAGCAAGCCACTCGGGGACAGAAATCAGCCCCAGCATTTT.

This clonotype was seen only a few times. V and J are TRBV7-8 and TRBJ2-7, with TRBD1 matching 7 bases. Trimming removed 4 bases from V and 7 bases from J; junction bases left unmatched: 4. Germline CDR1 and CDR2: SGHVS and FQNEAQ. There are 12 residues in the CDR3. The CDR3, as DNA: TGTGCCAGCAGCTGGGACAGCACTGAGCAGTACTTC. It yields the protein CASSWDSTEQYF.

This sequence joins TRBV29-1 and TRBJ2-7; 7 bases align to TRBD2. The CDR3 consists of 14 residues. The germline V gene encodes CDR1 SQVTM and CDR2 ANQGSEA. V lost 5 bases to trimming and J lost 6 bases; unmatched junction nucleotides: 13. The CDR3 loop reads CSVSGGGGASEQYF. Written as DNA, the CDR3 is TGCAGCGTTAGTGGTGGCGGGGGAGCTTCCGAGCAGTACTTC.

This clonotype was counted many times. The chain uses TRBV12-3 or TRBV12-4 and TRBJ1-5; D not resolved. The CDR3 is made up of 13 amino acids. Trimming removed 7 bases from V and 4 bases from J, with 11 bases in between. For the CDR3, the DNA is TGTGCCAGCACCGGGGAAGAAAATCAGCCCCAGCATTTT. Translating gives CASTGEENQPQHF.

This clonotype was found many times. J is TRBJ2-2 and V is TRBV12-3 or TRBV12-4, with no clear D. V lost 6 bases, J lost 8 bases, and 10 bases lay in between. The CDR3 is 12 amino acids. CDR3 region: CASSRIAGELFF. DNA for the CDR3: TGTGCCAGCAGCAGGATTGCGGGGGAGCTGTTTTTT.

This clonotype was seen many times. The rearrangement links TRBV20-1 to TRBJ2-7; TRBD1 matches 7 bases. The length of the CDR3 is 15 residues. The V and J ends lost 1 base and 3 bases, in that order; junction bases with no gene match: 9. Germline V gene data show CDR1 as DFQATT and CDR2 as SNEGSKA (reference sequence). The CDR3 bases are TGCAGTGCTAGAGTCGAGGGGACAGCTCGCTACGAGCAGTACTTC. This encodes CSARVEGTARYEQYF.

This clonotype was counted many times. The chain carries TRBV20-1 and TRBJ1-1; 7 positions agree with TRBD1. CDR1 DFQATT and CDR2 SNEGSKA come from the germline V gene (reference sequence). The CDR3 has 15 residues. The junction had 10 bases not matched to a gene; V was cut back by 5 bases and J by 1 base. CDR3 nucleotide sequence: TGCAGTGCTCCCCATCCCGGGACAGAGAACACTGAAGCTTTCTTT. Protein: CSAPHPGTENTEAFF.

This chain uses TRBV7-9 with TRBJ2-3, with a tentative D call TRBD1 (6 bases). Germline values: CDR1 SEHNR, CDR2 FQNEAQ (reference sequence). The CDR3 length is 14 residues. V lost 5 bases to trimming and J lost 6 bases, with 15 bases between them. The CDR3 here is CASSTWLQGDTQYF. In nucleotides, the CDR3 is TGTGCCAGCAGCACATGGCTACAGGGTGATACGCAGTATTTT.

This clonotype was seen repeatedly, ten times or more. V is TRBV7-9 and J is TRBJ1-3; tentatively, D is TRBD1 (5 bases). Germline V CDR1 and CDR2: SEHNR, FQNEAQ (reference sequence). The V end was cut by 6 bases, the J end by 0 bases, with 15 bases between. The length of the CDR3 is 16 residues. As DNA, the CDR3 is TGTGCCAGCAGTAGTGGAGGGGCGTCCTCTGGAAACACCATATATTTT. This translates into CASSSGGASSGNTIYF.

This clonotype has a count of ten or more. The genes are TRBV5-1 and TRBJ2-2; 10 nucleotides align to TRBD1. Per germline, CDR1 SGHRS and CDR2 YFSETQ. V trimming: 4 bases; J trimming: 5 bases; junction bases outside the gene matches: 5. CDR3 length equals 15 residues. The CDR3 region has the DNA TGCGCCAGCAGCGTGACAGGGGGCCGGACCGGGGAGCTGTTTTTT. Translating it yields CASSVTGGRTGELFF.